This T cell receptor (beta chain) appears in the sequencing data of a study of control samples from healthy donors and cancer patients (dated by TCRdb to 2020 to 2021). To note about this clone: Its antigen is still unknown. The input lacks base qualities; no much larger clone sits a single base away.

Library construction relied on the immunoSEQ multiplex PCR assay. TCRdb limited this immuneACCESS table to in-frame rearrangements with V and J called. A share of clones is missing; checked studies link under half to unresolved V genes, and the rest is unexplained. This sample comprises just under 65,000 clones, roughly 85% of them detected only once. The ten most abundant clones make up roughly 5.5% of the sample. Trimming costs V 1 base and J 4 bases, and their ends lie 8 bases apart. Spanning cysteine to phenylalanine, the CDR3 consists of 14 amino acids. Just the 42-base CDR3 DNA is kept, in frame starting at base 1. The CDR1 and CDR2 encoded by the germline V gene are SGHTA and FQGNSA.

The clonotype was recovered from a man aged 40-49 years in good health. The chain links TRBV7-2 with TRBJ1-3; the D gene cannot be resolved reliably. The sample was blood. In nucleotide form, the sequence is TGTGCCAGCAGCTTAGTCCCCCCCGGAAACACCATATATTTT. Translated, it reads CASSLVPPGNTIYF. The full variable domain, completed from the reference TRBV7-2 and TRBJ1-3 proteins outside the CDR3, reads GAGVSQSPSNKVTEKGKDVELRCDPISGHTALYWYRQSLGQGLEFLIYFQGNSAPDKSGLPSDRFSAERTGGSVSTLTIQRTQQEDSAVYLCASSLVPPGNTIYFGEGSWLTVV.